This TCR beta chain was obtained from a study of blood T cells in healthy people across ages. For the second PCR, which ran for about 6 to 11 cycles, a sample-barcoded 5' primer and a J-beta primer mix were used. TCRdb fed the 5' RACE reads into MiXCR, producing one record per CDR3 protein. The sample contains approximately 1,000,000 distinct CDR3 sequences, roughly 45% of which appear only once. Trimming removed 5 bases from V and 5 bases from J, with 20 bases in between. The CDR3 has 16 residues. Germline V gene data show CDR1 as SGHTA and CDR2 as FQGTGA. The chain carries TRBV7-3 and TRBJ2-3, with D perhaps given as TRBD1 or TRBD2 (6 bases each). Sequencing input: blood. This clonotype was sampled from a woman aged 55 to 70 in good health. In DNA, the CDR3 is TGTGCCAGCAGCCCAGAGACTCCGGGGGCAATAGATACGCAGTATTTT. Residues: CASSPETPGAIDTQYF.